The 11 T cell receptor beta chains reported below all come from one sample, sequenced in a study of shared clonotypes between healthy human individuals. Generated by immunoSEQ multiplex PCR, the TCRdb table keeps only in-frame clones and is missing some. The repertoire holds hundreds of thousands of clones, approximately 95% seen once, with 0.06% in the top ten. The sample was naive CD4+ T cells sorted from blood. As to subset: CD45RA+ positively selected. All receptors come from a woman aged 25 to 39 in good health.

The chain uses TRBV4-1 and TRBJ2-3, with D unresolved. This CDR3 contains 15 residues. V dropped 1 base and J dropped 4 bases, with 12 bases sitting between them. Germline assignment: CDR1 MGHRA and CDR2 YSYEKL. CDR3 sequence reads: CASSQVGSPADTQYF. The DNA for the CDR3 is TGCGCCAGCAGCCAAGTCGGTAGCCCCGCAGATACGCAGTATTTT.

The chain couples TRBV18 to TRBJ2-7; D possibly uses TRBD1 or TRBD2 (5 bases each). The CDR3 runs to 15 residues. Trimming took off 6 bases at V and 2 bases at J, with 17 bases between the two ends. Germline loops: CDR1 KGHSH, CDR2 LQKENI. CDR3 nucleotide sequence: TGTGCCAGCTCGCTAACCGGGACCGCTACCTACGAGCAGTACTTC. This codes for CASSLTGTATYEQYF. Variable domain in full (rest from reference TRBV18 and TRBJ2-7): NAGVMQNPRHLVRRRGQEARLRCSPMKGHSHVYWYRQLPEEGLKFMVYLQKENIIDESGMPKERFSAEFPKEGPSILRIQQVVRGDSAAYFCASSLTGTATYEQYFGPGTRLTVT.

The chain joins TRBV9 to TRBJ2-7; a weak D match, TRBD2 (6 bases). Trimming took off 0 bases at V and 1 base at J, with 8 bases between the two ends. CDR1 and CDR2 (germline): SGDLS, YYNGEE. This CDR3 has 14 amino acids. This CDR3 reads CASSVAGESYEQYF. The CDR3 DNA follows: TGTGCCAGCAGCGTAGCGGGAGAGTCCTACGAGCAGTACTTC.

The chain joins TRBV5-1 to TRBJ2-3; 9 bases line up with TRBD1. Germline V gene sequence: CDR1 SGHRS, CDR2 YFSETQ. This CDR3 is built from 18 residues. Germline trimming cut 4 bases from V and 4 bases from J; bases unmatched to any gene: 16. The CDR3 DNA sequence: TGCGCCAGCAGCCCCGACCACCGGGGACAGGGTTTGGCAGATACGCAGTATTTT. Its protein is CASSPDHRGQGLADTQYF. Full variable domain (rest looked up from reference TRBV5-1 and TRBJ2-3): KAGVTQTPRYLIKTRGQQVTLSCSPISGHRSVSWYQQTPGQGLQFLFEYFSETQRNKGNFPGRFSGRQFSNSRSEMNVSTLELGDSALYLCASSPDHRGQGLADTQYFGPGTRLTVL.

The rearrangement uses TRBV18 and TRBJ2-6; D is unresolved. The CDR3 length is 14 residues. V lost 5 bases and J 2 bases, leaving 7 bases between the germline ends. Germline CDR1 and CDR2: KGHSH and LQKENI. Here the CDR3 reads CASSELPGANVLTF. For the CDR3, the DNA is TGTGCCAGCTCAGAACTGCCTGGGGCCAACGTCCTGACTTTC.

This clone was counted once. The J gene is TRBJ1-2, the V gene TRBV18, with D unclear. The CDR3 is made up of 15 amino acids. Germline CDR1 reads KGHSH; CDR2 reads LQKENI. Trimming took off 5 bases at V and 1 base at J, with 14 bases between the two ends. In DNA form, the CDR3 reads TGTGCCAGCTCAACGTATGACGCGAATAACTATGGCTACACCTTC. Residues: CASSTYDANNYGYTF.

DNA for the CDR3: TGTGCCAGCAGTCCGGGACAGAGTAGTGAAAAACTGTTTTTT. Protein sequence: CASSPGQSSEKLFF. The chain uses TRBV28 and TRBJ1-4; 7 bases are a match to TRBD1. Looked up from germline, CDR1 is MDHEN and CDR2 is SYDVKM. This CDR3 has 14 residues. After removal of 5 bases from V and 7 bases from J, the junction contained 7 bases not matched to a gene.

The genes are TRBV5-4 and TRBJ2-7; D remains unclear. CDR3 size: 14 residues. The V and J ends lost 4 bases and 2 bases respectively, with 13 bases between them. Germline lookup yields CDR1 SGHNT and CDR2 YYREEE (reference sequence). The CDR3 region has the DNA TGTGCCAGCAGCACCCTCGGGCGAGCCTACGAGCAGTACTTC. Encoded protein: CASSTLGRAYEQYF.

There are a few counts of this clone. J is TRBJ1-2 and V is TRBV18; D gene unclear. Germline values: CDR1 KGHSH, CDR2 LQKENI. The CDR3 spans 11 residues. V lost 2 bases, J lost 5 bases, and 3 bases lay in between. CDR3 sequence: CASSPSYGYTF. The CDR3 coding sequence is TGTGCCAGCTCACCAAGTTATGGCTACACCTTC.

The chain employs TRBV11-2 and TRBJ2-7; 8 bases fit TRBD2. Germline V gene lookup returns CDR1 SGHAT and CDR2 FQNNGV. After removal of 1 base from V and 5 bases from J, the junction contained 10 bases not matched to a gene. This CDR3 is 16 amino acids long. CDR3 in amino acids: CASSLVAGSGTHEQYF. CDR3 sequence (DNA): TGTGCCAGCAGCTTAGTAGCGGGAAGTGGGACCCACGAGCAGTACTTC. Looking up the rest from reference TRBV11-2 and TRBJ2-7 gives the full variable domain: EAGVAQSPRYKIIEKRQSVAFWCNPISGHATLYWYQQILGQGPKLLIQFQNNGVVDDSQLPKDRFSAERLKGVDSTLKIQPAKLEDSAVYLCASSLVAGSGTHEQYFGPGTRLTVT.

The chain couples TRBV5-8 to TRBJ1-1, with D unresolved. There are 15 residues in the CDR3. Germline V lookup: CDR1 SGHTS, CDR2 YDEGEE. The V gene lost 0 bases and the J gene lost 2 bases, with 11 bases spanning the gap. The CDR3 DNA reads TGTGCCAGCAGCTTGGGTTCAGGTATAAACACTGAAGCTTTCTTT. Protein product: CASSLGSGINTEAFF.